A selection of T cell receptor beta chains follows, all from one sample in a study of technical replicates of blood from a few donors. TCRdb's copy holds only in-frame clones and misses some; the assay was immunoSEQ multiplex PCR. The table lists tens of thousands of clones, nearly 96% of them singletons. The sequencing input was T cells isolated from PBMCs. The receptors originated from a human donor in good health. The CDR3 runs from the conserved cysteine through the conserved F or W. D genes are given only for firm matches. Clone size is shown for a subset of rows, as once, few, many or a class of expanded clone.

abundance | j_gene | d_gene | v_gene | CDR3nt | CDR3aa
- | TRBJ2-4 | - | TRBV15 | TGTGCCACCAGCAGAGATCAACCTGGAGGGCAAAACATTCAGTACTTC | CATSRDQPGGQNIQYF
- | TRBJ2-7 | TRBD1 | TRBV6-1 | TGTGCCAGCAGTGAAGACAGGGGCCTGTCCTACGAGCAGTACTTC | CASSEDRGLSYEQYF
- | TRBJ2-2 | - | TRBV11-3 | TGTGCCAGCAGCCGCGGCTTCTACACCGGGGAGCTGTTTTTT | CASSRGFYTGELFF
- | TRBJ2-5 | - | TRBV10-3 | TGTGCCATCAGTGAGGCACAGCAAGAGACCCAGTACTTC | CAISEAQQETQYF
- | TRBJ1-4 | TRBD1 | TRBV7-2 | TGTGCCAGCAGCTCGGACAGGGCCATTGAAAAACTGTTTTTT | CASSSDRAIEKLFF
few | TRBJ2-1 | TRBD2 | TRBV4-1 | TGCGCCAGCAGAAGCCACGCGGGAGGGCCTCTAGGGGAGCAGTTCTTC | CASRSHAGGPLGEQFF
- | TRBJ2-7 | TRBD2 | TRBV2 | TGTGCCAGCAGGGGGACTAGCGGGATCTACGAGCAGTACTTC | CASRGTSGIYEQYF
- | TRBJ2-1 | TRBD2 | TRBV28 | TGTGCCAGCAGTTCCGGGAGGAGGTCTCTCAATGAGCAGTTCTTC | CASSSGRRSLNEQFF
- | TRBJ1-1 | TRBD1 | TRBV5-8 | TGTGCCAGCAGCTTGGGGACAGGGATGAACGCTGAAGCTTTCTTT | CASSLGTGMNAEAFF
- | TRBJ2-7 | - | TRBV27 | TGTGCCAGCAGTAGCCCAACCAGGCATGGCGAGCAGTACTTC | CASSSPTRHGEQYF
- | TRBJ1-1 | - | TRBV23-1 | TGCGCCAGCAGTCAATCAAGAAGGCAGGGTCGTGAAGCTTTCTTT | CASSQSRRQGREAFF
- | TRBJ2-7 | - | TRBV5-8 | TGTGCCAGCAGAGTCATTAGCGGCCCATACGAGCAGTACTTC | CASRVISGPYEQYF
- | TRBJ2-7 | TRBD1 | TRBV18 | TGTGCCAGCTCACCGGGGCAGGGGGCGAGGACCTACGAGCAGTACTTC | CASSPGQGARTYEQYF
- | TRBJ1-1 | - | TRBV29-1 | TGCAGCGTTAAAGTCGGGGGGCCCACTGAAGCTTTCTTT | CSVKVGGPTEAFF
- | TRBJ2-7 | TRBD2 | TRBV7-6 | TGTGCCAGCAGCTTAGCGACTAGCGGTTCCTACGAGCAGTACTTC | CASSLATSGSYEQYF
- | TRBJ2-1 | TRBD2 | TRBV7-3 | TGTGCCAGCAGCCCAAATCAGATAGCGGGAGCATCCTACAATGAGCAGTTCTTC | CASSPNQIAGASYNEQFF
- | TRBJ2-7 | TRBD2 | TRBV27 | TGTGCCAGCAGTTTAGCGGGAGAGACCTACGAGCAGTACTTC | CASSLAGETYEQYF
- | TRBJ2-2 | - | TRBV10-1 | TGCGCCAGCAGTGGATCCATGGGGGCATGGAGTACCGGGGAGCTGTTTTTT | CASSGSMGAWSTGELFF
- | TRBJ2-1 | - | TRBV29-1 | TGCAGCGTTGATCCGGGGGATAGGGATGAGCAGTTCTTC | CSVDPGDRDEQFF
- | TRBJ2-5 | - | TRBV10-1 | TGCGCCAGCAGTGAGACCAGTATCCAACAAGAGACCCAGTACTTC | CASSETSIQQETQYF
- | TRBJ1-2 | - | TRBV5-6 | TGTGCCAGCAGCTTGCGGTCCTCGTATGGCTACACCTTC | CASSLRSSYGYTF
- | TRBJ2-7 | TRBD1 | TRBV4-1 | TGCGCCAGCAGCACACGGCCCGGACAGGGCACCTACGAGCAGTACTTC | CASSTRPGQGTYEQYF
- | TRBJ2-7 | TRBD1 | TRBV5-6 | TGTGCCAGCAGCCCCGGCGAGGGGGCAGGCGAGCAGTACTTC | CASSPGEGAGEQYF
few | TRBJ1-1 | - | TRBV29-1 | TGCAGCGTTGCATACACTGAAGCTTTCTTT | CSVAYTEAFF
- | TRBJ1-1 | TRBD1 | TRBV27 | TGTGCCAGCAGTCCCGGGACAGGGGGCGACACTGAAGCTTTCTTT | CASSPGTGGDTEAFF
- | TRBJ2-5 | - | TRBV5-1 | TGCGCCAGCAGCCCCCAATCAGATTCCCAGTACTTC | CASSPQSDSQYF
- | TRBJ2-1 | TRBD2 | TRBV29-1 | TGCAGCGTTGGGCGTGGGCCTAGCGGGATGGGTGAGCAGTTCTTC | CSVGRGPSGMGEQFF
- | TRBJ2-2 | - | TRBV4-3 | TGCGCCAGCAGCCAAGATCGGCATACAGGGTACGGGGAGCTGTTTTTT | CASSQDRHTGYGELFF
once | TRBJ2-1 | - | TRBV5-1 | TGCGCCAGCAGCTTTGGCAGGGACAATGAGCAGTTCTTC | CASSFGRDNEQFF
- | TRBJ2-3 | TRBD2 | TRBV10-1 | TGCGCCAGCAGTGAAGGGCGGGAGTGGCGCACAGATACGCAGTATTTT | CASSEGREWRTDTQYF
- | TRBJ2-3 | TRBD2 | TRBV4-1 | TGCGCCAGCAGCCAAAATGGACTAGCGGGCACAGATACGCAGTATTTT | CASSQNGLAGTDTQYF
- | TRBJ1-1 | - | TRBV7-6 | TGTGCCAGCAGCTCGGAGGGTTTTAACACTGAAGCTTTCTTT | CASSSEGFNTEAFF
- | TRBJ2-7 | TRBD1 | TRBV15 | TGTGCCACCAGCGCCCGGGACAGTAGGACTTCCTACGAGCAGTACTTC | CATSARDSRTSYEQYF
- | TRBJ2-7 | TRBD1 | TRBV19 | TGTGCCAGTAGTCAGACCGGGACAGGGGGATACTACGAGCAGTACTTC | CASSQTGTGGYYEQYF
- | TRBJ2-5 | TRBD2 | TRBV30 | TGTGCCTGGAGAACCAAGGGACTAGCGGGCCTACAAGAGACCCAGTACTTC | CAWRTKGLAGLQETQYF
- | TRBJ1-5 | - | TRBV5-6 | TGTGCCAGCAGCGGTGACAGTCAGCCCCAGCATTTT | CASSGDSQPQHF
- | TRBJ2-2 | - | TRBV27 | TGTGCCAGCAGTCCCTCCACCGGGGAGCTGTTTTTT | CASSPSTGELFF
- | TRBJ2-7 | TRBD1 | TRBV7-9 | TGTGCCAGCAGCTTACAGGGACAGGACTCCTACGAGCAGTACTTC | CASSLQGQDSYEQYF
once | TRBJ2-5 | TRBD2 | TRBV19 | TGTGCCAGTAGTATGGGACTAGCCATCAATTACCAAGAGACCCAGTACTTC | CASSMGLAINYQETQYF
- | TRBJ2-5 | TRBD1 | TRBV19 | TGTGCCAGTAACCCGACAGGGGTGGAGACCCAGTACTTC | CASNPTGVETQYF
few | TRBJ2-7 | - | TRBV5-6 | TGTGCCAGCAGCTCCTCTTTACAGGCTTACGAGCAGTACTTC | CASSSSLQAYEQYF
once | TRBJ1-3 | TRBD1 | TRBV30 | TGTGCCTGGAAGACAGGGGCCCCCTCTGGAAACACCATATATTTT | CAWKTGAPSGNTIYF
- | TRBJ1-1 | - | TRBV2 | TGTGCAAGCACCCGGGAGGCGAACACTGAAGCTTTCTTT | CASTREANTEAFF
- | TRBJ2-7 | - | TRBV7-2 | TGTGCCAGCAGCTTGAGTCGGTATAACTCCTACGAGCAGTACTTC | CASSLSRYNSYEQYF
- | TRBJ1-4 | TRBD1 | TRBV9 | TGTGCCAGCAGCGTGGGACAGGGGGCGCATGAAAAACTGTTTTTT | CASSVGQGAHEKLFF
few | TRBJ1-1 | - | TRBV19 | TGTGCCAGTGGTCCAAGGACAGACTTTGAAGCTTTCTTT | CASGPRTDFEAFF
once | TRBJ2-7 | TRBD1 | TRBV18 | TGTGCCAGCTCGCCACTACAGGGGGTCCTCTACGAGCAGTACTTC | CASSPLQGVLYEQYF
- | TRBJ1-5 | - | TRBV16 | TGTGCCAGCAGCGCATGGCATCAGCCCCAGCATTTT | CASSAWHQPQHF
- | TRBJ2-7 | TRBD1 | TRBV4-1 | TGCGCCAGCAGAAGGATAGGGGACAGCTCCTACGAGCAGTACTTC | CASRRIGDSSYEQYF
- | TRBJ1-2 | - | TRBV28 | - | CASSLNRGLFNYGYTFGYTF
- | TRBJ2-6 | - | TRBV11-2 | TGTGCCAGCAGGAGAACTGGGGCCAACGTCCTGACTTTC | CASRRTGANVLTF
- | TRBJ2-1 | - | TRBV10-3 | TGTGCCATCAGCGATGGGGCAGGGTACAATGAGCAGTTCTTC | CAISDGAGYNEQFF
few | TRBJ1-2 | TRBD1 | TRBV19 | TGTGCCAGTACCCTGGACAGGGCTAACTATGGCTACACCTTC | CASTLDRANYGYTF